This TCR beta chain was recorded in a study of cytomegalovirus exposure and HLA in healthy donors. General study findings and limits: In vitro, three CMV-associated chains proved specific for CMV antigens. Altogether, some 170 TCR beta chains were recorded as cytomegalovirus-associated. Clonal expansion was found to be greater in HLA-associated TCR beta chains than in equally common others in a later analysis.

Comment on this clone: Its antigen is still unknown.

PCR primers comprised 60 Vbeta and 13 Jbeta primers. Clones were read by immunoSEQ multiplex PCR, and TCRdb kept only the in-frame ones, dropping some. The table lists about 100,000 clones, about 79% of them singletons. The material sequenced was PBMCs. The source is a woman aged 18-35 years in good health and CMV-seronegative.

This CDR3 is CASQGTASYEQYF. In DNA, the CDR3 is TGTGCCAGTCAGGGGACAGCTTCCTACGAGCAGTACTTC. V is TRBV6-5 and J is TRBJ2-7, with 7 bases that match TRBD1. Trimming cost V 9 bases and J 1 base; bases outside gene matches: 6. This CDR3 is 13 amino acids long. CDR1 is MNHEY and CDR2 is SVGAGI in the germline V gene.